The 24 T cell receptor beta chains presented below share a single source sample, sequenced in a study of blood T cell repertoires in COVID-19. Repertoires were generated with immunoSEQ multiplex PCR, while TCRdb's copy carries only in-frame clones and drops some. The sample yields about 220,000 clones, approximately 85% seen once. Sequenced material: peripheral blood. The receptors come from a woman between 65 and 79 years old with COVID-19, enrolled during active disease.

The chain has TRBV5-6 and TRBJ2-1; TRBD2 matches at 12 bases. The CDR3 has 15 amino acids. V shed 3 bases and J 10 bases; nucleotides not matched to a gene: 8. Germline V gene data show CDR1 as SGHDT and CDR2 as YYEEEE. For the CDR3, the DNA is TGTGCCAGCAGCTCCATGACTAGCGGGAGCCGAGAGCAGTTCTTC. It translates to CASSSMTSGSREQFF.

This clone was counted a single time. The chain links TRBV2 to TRBJ1-2, with a weak D call TRBD1 (6 bases). Per germline, CDR1 SNHLY and CDR2 FYNNEI. Deletions cut 1 base from V and 0 bases from J, with 9 bases between. The CDR3 is made up of 15 amino acids. The CDR3 loop is CASSEGGQTNYGYTF. The CDR3 DNA sequence: TGTGCCAGCAGTGAAGGGGGACAAACTAACTATGGCTACACCTTC.

The chain couples TRBV24-1 to TRBJ2-3; 8 bases are shared with TRBD1. Trimming cost V 4 bases and J 1 base; bases outside gene matches: 6. This CDR3 is 16 amino acids long. Looked up from germline, CDR1 is KGHDR and CDR2 is SFDVKD. The chain's CDR3 is CATSDRGQGGTDTQYF. The DNA for the CDR3 is TGTGCCACCAGTGACCGCGGACAGGGAGGCACAGATACGCAGTATTTT.

The chain recombines TRBV6-5 with TRBJ1-4; D possibly corresponds to TRBD1 (6 bases). V lost 8 bases, J lost 4 bases, and 14 bases lay in between. The CDR3 is made up of 14 amino acids. Germline lookup yields CDR1 MNHEY and CDR2 SVGAGI. The CDR3 region is CASATGQINEKLFF. The CDR3 bases are TGTGCCAGCGCCACCGGACAGATTAATGAAAAACTGTTTTTT.

The V gene is TRBV6-2 or TRBV6-3, the J gene TRBJ1-1; D is ambiguous. This CDR3 has 12 residues. The ends were cut back, 2 bases at V and 7 bases at J, with 8 bases in the middle. Germline assignment: CDR1 MNHEY and CDR2 SVGEGT. The CDR3 sequence: CASSYPGGEAFF. The CDR3 nucleotides are TGTGCCAGCAGTTACCCCGGCGGTGAAGCTTTCTTT.

The chain joins TRBV3-1 (or the pseudogene TRBV3-2) to TRBJ1-1; D is perhaps TRBD1 (5 bases). V lost 1 base to trimming and J lost 0 bases, with 9 bases between them. The CDR3 is 15 amino acids. Germline lookup yields CDR1 LGHDT and CDR2 YNNKEL (reference sequence). The DNA of the CDR3 is TGTGCCAGCAGCCAAGGGGGGGTGATGAACACTGAAGCTTTCTTT. As protein: CASSQGGVMNTEAFF.

V and J are TRBV18 and TRBJ1-1; 9 bases are shared with TRBD1. The CDR3 has 17 amino acids. With V trimmed by 3 bases and J by 3 bases, 11 bases remained unmatched. The germline gives CDR1 KGHSH, CDR2 LQKENI. CDR3 sequence: CASSPYPLTGGYTEAFF. In DNA form, the CDR3 reads TGTGCCAGCTCACCCTACCCCTTGACAGGGGGTTACACTGAAGCTTTCTTT. The whole variable domain, remainder taken from reference TRBV18 and TRBJ1-1, is NAGVMQNPRHLVRRRGQEARLRCSPMKGHSHVYWYRQLPEEGLKFMVYLQKENIIDESGMPKERFSAEFPKEGPSILRIQQVVRGDSAAYFCASSPYPLTGGYTEAFFGQGTRLTVV.

This chain links TRBV7-3 with TRBJ1-1, with TRBD1 matching 10 bases. The junction had 16 bases not matched to a gene; V was cut back by 5 bases and J by 7 bases. Germline loops: CDR1 SGHTA, CDR2 FQGTGA. The CDR3 runs 17 residues. Here the CDR3 DNA reads TGTGCCAGCAGCCAGACATCCGGGACAGGGGTGGCTTATGAAGCTTTCTTT. It encodes CASSQTSGTGVAYEAFF.

This rearrangement joins TRBV19 to TRBJ2-3; 13 bases fit TRBD2. The V gene's germline CDR1 is LNHDA and CDR2 SQIVND (reference sequence). This CDR3 has 22 residues. Unmatched junction bases numbered 21, after V lost 3 bases and J lost 3 bases. The CDR3 loop reads CASSIRLGLAGVLPFGTDTQYF. The CDR3 DNA sequence: TGTGCCAGTAGTATCCGCCTCGGACTAGCGGGAGTGCTACCATTTGGGACAGATACGCAGTATTTT. Combining the CDR3 with reference TRBV19 and TRBJ2-3 gives the whole variable domain DGGITQSPKYLFRKEGQNVTLSCEQNLNHDAMYWYRQDPGQGLRLIYYSQIVNDFQKGDIAEGYSVSREKKESFPLTVTSAQKNPTAFYLCASSIRLGLAGVLPFGTDTQYFGPGTRLTVL.

This chain uses TRBV6-5 with TRBJ2-7; D call uncertain. Germline V gene data show CDR1 as MNHEY and CDR2 as SVGAGI. V was cut by 7 bases and J by 6 bases, with 16 bases left in between. The CDR3 totals 13 residues. Here the CDR3 reads CASTRGLLGEQYF. The CDR3 DNA reads TGTGCCAGCACTCGAGGTCTTTTGGGCGAGCAGTACTTC.

The chain uses TRBV6-5 and TRBJ1-1; no clear D. Germline V CDR1 and CDR2: MNHEY, SVGAGI. There are 14 residues in the CDR3. V was clipped by 8 bases and J by 1 base, with 14 bases between them. The CDR3 loop reads CASLGRVGNTEAFF. The CDR3, as DNA: TGTGCCAGCTTAGGGAGAGTAGGGAACACTGAAGCTTTCTTT.

This rearrangement joins TRBV3-1 (or the pseudogene TRBV3-2) to TRBJ1-4, with D possibly matching TRBD1 (6 bases). CDR3 length: 15 residues. Trimming removed 4 bases at V and 8 bases at J, with 17 bases between. In germline, CDR1 is LGHDT, CDR2 YNNKEL (reference sequence). Here the CDR3 DNA reads TGTGCCAGCAGCCCCTCTGAAGGGGGAGAAGAAAAACTGTTTTTT. Its protein is CASSPSEGGEEKLFF.

The J gene is TRBJ1-2, the V gene TRBV5-1; D remains ambiguous. V was shortened by 4 bases and J by 2 bases, with 12 bases between the two germline ends. The CDR3 loop spans 14 amino acids. Germline values: CDR1 SGHRS, CDR2 YFSETQ. The CDR3 DNA reads TGCGCCAGCAGCCCGACGGGATTGAACTATGGCTACACCTTC. Residues: CASSPTGLNYGYTF.

This clone was seen just once. J is TRBJ2-5 and V is TRBV30; D is uncertain. Germline V gene sequence: CDR1 GTSNPN, CDR2 SVGIG (reference sequence). The CDR3 has 12 residues. V was clipped by 0 bases and J by 2 bases, with 4 bases between them. DNA of the CDR3: TGTGCCTGGAGTGTACAACAAGAGACCCAGTACTTC. Its translation is CAWSVQQETQYF.

A few counts support this clone. The chain carries TRBV7-3 and TRBJ2-1; tentative D call: TRBD1 (6 bases). Germline CDR1 is SGHTA and CDR2 is FQGTGA. The CDR3 extends over 13 amino acids. V dropped 5 bases and J dropped 10 bases, with 15 bases sitting between them. The CDR3 sequence is CASSISRGQEQFF. The CDR3 nucleotides read TGTGCCAGCAGCATCTCCAGGGGCCAGGAGCAGTTCTTC.

The genes are TRBV6-6 and TRBJ2-7; D unresolved. Trimming took 4 bases from V and 3 from J, leaving 13 bases between them. This CDR3 is 14 amino acids long. Germline lookup yields CDR1 MNHNY and CDR2 SVGAGI (reference sequence). In nucleotides, the CDR3 is TGTGCCAGCAGTTCGACTTTGAGAAACTACGAGCAGTACTTC. This codes for CASSSTLRNYEQYF.

This chain connects TRBV10-3 to TRBJ1-1; no clear D gene. The germline V gene has CDR1 ENHRY and CDR2 SYGVKD. With 0 bases removed from V and 1 base from J, the gap between germline ends came to 21 bases. This CDR3 region has 19 residues. The CDR3 region is CAISESLAGGGWTNTEAFF. The CDR3 nucleotides are TGTGCCATCAGTGAGTCCCTCGCAGGAGGCGGATGGACGAACACTGAAGCTTTCTTT.

This clone was seen just once. CDR3 in DNA: TGTGCCTGGAGTGTCCAGGGTGGCCAGCCCCAGCATTTT. Translation gives CAWSVQGGQPQHF. The chain is built from TRBV30 and TRBJ1-5; D might be TRBD1 (5 bases). The germline V and J ends were trimmed by 0 bases and 7 bases, with 10 bases remaining between them. Germline lookup yields CDR1 GTSNPN and CDR2 SVGIG (reference sequence). The CDR3 contains 13 residues.

The rearrangement uses TRBV19 and TRBJ1-4, with D perhaps matching TRBD1 (5 bases). Looked up from germline, CDR1 is LNHDA and CDR2 is SQIVND (reference sequence). The CDR3 is 14 amino acids. Trimming removed 2 bases from V and 8 bases from J, with 12 bases in between. CDR3 sequence (DNA): TGTGCCAGTAGTATATCAGGGTTGGCAGAAAAACTGTTTTTT. As protein: CASSISGLAEKLFF. The full variable domain, its missing parts supplied by reference TRBV19 and TRBJ1-4, is DGGITQSPKYLFRKEGQNVTLSCEQNLNHDAMYWYRQDPGQGLRLIYYSQIVNDFQKGDIAEGYSVSREKKESFPLTVTSAQKNPTAFYLCASSISGLAEKLFFGSGTQLSVL.

A few counts support this clone. The chain uses TRBV28 and TRBJ1-4; D may be TRBD1 (5 bases). CDR1 and CDR2 (germline): MDHEN, SYDVKM. The CDR3 runs to 14 residues. Trimming shortened V by 5 bases and J by 5 bases, and 12 bases separated the two germline ends. CDR3 nucleotide sequence: TGTGCCAGCAGTCGGCAGGGCCGGAATGAAAAACTGTTTTTT. The encoded protein is CASSRQGRNEKLFF.

The genes are TRBV11-2 and TRBJ2-6, with D tentatively TRBD2 (6 bases). Germline V lookup: CDR1 SGHAT, CDR2 FQNNGV. Trimming removed 4 bases from V and 3 bases from J, with 10 bases in between. The CDR3 is 15 amino acids. The DNA for the CDR3 is TGTGCCAGCAGCTCCACTAGCTTTGGGGCCAACGTCCTGACTTTC. It encodes CASSSTSFGANVLTF.

The chain links TRBV5-4 to TRBJ1-6; 7 bases match TRBD1. Germline CDR1 SGHNT, CDR2 YYREEE (reference sequence). The CDR3 loop spans 14 amino acids. With V trimmed by 3 bases and J by 6 bases, 3 bases remained unmatched. CDR3 in DNA: TGTGCCAGCAGCTCCCGGGACAGTAATTCACCCCTCCACTTT. This codes for CASSSRDSNSPLHF.

The chain joins TRBV6-1 to TRBJ2-5, with D unresolved. The CDR3 is 15 residues long. V lost 2 bases to trimming and J lost 5 bases, with 15 bases between them. From germline, CDR1 is MNHNS and CDR2 SASEGT. DNA for the CDR3: TGTGCCAGCAGTGAATGGTTGCGAGGCGATGAGACCCAGTACTTC. This gives the protein CASSEWLRGDETQYF.

V usage is TRBV6-5 and J usage is TRBJ1-1; D is undetermined. The V and J ends lost 5 bases and 1 base respectively, with 8 bases between them. This CDR3 is 13 amino acids long. From germline, CDR1 is MNHEY and CDR2 SVGAGI. In DNA form, the CDR3 reads TGTGCCAGCAGTACTAGCGGGAACACTGAAGCTTTCTTT. This sequence encodes CASSTSGNTEAFF.